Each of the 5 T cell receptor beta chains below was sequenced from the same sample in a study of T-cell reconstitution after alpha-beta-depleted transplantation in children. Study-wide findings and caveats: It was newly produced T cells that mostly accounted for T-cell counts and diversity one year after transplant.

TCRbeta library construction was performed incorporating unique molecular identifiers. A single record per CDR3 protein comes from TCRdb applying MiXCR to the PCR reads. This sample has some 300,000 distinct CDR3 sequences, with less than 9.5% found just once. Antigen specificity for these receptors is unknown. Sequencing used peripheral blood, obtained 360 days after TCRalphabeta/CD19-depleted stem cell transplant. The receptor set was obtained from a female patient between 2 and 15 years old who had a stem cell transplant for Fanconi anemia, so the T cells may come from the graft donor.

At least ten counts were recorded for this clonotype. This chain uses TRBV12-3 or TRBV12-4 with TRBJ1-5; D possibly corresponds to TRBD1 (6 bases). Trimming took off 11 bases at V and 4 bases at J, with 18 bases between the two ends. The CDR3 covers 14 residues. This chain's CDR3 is CASGGKGGNQPQHF. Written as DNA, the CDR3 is TGTGCCTCTGGAGGGAAAGGGGGAAATCAGCCCCAGCATTTT.

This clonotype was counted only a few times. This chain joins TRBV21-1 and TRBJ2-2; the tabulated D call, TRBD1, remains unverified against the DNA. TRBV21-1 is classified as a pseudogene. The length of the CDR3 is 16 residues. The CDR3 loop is CASSSRQGAKSGELFF. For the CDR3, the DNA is TGTGCCAGCAGCAGTCGACAGGGGGCAAAATCCGGGGAGCTGTTTTTT.

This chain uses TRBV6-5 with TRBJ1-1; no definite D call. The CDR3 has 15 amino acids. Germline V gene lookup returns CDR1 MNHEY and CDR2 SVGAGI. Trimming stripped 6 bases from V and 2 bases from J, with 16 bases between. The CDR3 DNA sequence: TGTGCCAGCAGCAAACGTCGTGGGCCCAACACTGAAGCTTTCTTT. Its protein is CASSKRRGPNTEAFF.

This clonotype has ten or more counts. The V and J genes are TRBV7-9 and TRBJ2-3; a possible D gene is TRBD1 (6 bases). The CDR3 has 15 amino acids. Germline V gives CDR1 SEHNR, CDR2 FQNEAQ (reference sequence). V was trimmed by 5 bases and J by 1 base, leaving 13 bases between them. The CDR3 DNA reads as TGTGCCAGCAGCGGGACACGGCTCGGCACAGATACGCAGTATTTT. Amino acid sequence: CASSGTRLGTDTQYF.

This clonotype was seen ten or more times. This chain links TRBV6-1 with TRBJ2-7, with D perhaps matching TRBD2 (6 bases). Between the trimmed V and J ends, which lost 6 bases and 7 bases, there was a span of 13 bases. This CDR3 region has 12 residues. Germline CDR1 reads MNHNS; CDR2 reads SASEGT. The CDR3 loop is CASRTGVREQYF. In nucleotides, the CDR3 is TGTGCCAGCAGGACGGGAGTACGTGAGCAGTACTTC.